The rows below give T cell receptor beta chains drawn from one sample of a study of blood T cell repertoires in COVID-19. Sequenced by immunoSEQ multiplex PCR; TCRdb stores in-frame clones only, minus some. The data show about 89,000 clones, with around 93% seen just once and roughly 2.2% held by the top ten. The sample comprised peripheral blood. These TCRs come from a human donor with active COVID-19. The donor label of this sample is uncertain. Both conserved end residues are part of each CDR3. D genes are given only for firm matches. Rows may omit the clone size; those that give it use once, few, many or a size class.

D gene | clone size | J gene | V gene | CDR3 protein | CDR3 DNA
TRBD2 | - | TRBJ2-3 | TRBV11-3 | CASSTTSVHTQYF | TGTGCCAGCAGCACGACTAGCGTGCATACGCAGTATTTT
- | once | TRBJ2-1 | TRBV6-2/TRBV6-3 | CASSYSAGANDNEQFF | TGTGCCAGCAGTTACTCGGCGGGGGCTAACGACAATGAGCAGTTCTTC
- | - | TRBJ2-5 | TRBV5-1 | CASSLGSGFGQETQYF | TGCGCCAGCAGCTTGGGTTCGGGTTTCGGCCAAGAGACCCAGTACTTC
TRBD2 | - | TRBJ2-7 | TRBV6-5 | CASSYSGGGTYEQYF | TGTGCCAGCAGTTATAGCGGGGGGGGCACCTACGAGCAGTACTTC
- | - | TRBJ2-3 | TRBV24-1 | CATSDSGRSTDTQYF | TGTGCCACCAGTGATTCAGGCAGGAGCACAGATACGCAGTATTTT
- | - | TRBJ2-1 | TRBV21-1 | CASSKSKQGAHNEQFF | TGTGCCAGCAGCAAGAGTAAACAGGGGGCTCACAATGAGCAGTTCTTC
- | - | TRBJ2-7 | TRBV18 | CASSPVGDSYEQYF | TGTGCCAGCTCACCCGTAGGGGACTCCTACGAGCAGTACTTC
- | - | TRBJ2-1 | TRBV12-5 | CASGLDARGEQFF | TGTGCTAGTGGTTTGGACGCTAGAGGTGAGCAGTTCTTC
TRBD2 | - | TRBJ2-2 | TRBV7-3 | CASSLTGRGLGNTGELFF | TGTGCCAGCAGCTTAACCGGCCGGGGACTAGGGAACACCGGGGAGCTGTTTTTT
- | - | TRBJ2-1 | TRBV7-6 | CASSLSWREVNEQFF | TGTGCCAGCAGCTTGTCGTGGAGGGAAGTGAATGAGCAGTTCTTC
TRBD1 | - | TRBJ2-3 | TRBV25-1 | CASSDPGTDPPDTQYF | TGTGCCAGCAGTGACCCTGGGACAGACCCGCCAGATACGCAGTATTTT
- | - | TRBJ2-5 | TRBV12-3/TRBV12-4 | CASSIQETQYF | TGTGCCAGCAGCATTCAAGAGACCCAGTACTTC
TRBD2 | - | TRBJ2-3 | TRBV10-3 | CAIGYAGGGADTQYF | TGTGCCATAGGGTATGCGGGGGGCGGAGCAGATACGCAGTATTTT
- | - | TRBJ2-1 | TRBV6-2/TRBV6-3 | CASSVTSGNEQFF | TGTGCCAGCAGTGTCACTAGTGGCAATGAGCAGTTCTTC
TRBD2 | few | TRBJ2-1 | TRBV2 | CASSLAGGLDEQFF | TGTGCCAGCTCTCTAGCGGGGGGGCTGGATGAGCAGTTCTTC
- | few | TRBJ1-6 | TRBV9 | CASSVAQGPYNSPLHF | TGTGCCAGCAGCGTAGCACAGGGCCCCTATAATTCACCCCTCCACTTT
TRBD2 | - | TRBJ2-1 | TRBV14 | CASSQDHGGGARNEQFF | TGTGCCAGCAGCCAAGATCATGGCGGGGGGGCCAGAAATGAGCAGTTCTTC
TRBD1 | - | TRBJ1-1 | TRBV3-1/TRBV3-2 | CASSQGETGDRTEAFF | TGTGCCAGCAGCCAAGGTGAAACAGGGGATCGGACTGAAGCTTTCTTT
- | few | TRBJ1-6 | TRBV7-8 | CASSLEGDNSPLHF | TGTGCCAGCAGCTTAGAGGGGGATAATTCACCCCTCCACTTT
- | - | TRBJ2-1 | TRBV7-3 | CASSLIAPPALNNEQFF | TGTGCCAGCAGCTTAATAGCCCCACCCGCACTGAACAATGAGCAGTTCTTC
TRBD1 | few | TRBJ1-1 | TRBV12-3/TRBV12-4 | CASSPQGAEAFF | TGTGCCAGCAGTCCTCAGGGGGCAGAAGCTTTCTTT
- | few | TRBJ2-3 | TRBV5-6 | CASSQTGHSTDTQYF | TGTGCCAGCAGCCAAACGGGACATAGCACAGATACGCAGTATTTT
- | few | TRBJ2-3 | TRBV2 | CASKVETGSTDTQYF | TGTGCCAGCAAGGTAGAAACAGGAAGCACAGATACGCAGTATTTT
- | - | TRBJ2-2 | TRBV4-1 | CASSQVRLVTGELFF | TGCGCCAGCAGCCAAGTTCGTCTAGTAACCGGGGAGCTGTTTTTT
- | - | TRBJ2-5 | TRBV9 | CASSVATGQLETQYF | TGTGCCAGCAGCGTAGCGACAGGTCAACTAGAGACCCAGTACTTC
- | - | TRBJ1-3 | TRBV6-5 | CASSYRGLGGNTIYF | TGTGCCAGCAGTTATAGGGGACTAGGTGGAAACACCATATATTTT
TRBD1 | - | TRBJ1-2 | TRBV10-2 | CASSERQGANGYTF | TGCGCCAGCAGTGAGCGACAGGGGGCTAATGGCTACACCTTC
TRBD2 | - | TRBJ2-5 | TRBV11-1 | CASSLAGRETQYF | TGTGCCAGCAGCCTAGCGGGGCGGGAGACCCAGTACTTC
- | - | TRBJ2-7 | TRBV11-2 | CASSLAPVEQYF | TGTGCCAGCAGCTTAGCCCCGGTTGAGCAGTACTTC
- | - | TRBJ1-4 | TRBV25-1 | CASSESRVGEKLFF | TGTGCCAGCAGTGAATCGAGGGTAGGGGAAAAACTGTTTTTT
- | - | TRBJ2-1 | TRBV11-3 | CASSLVSSPYNEQFF | TGTGCCAGCAGCTTAGTGTCAAGCCCCTACAATGAGCAGTTCTTC
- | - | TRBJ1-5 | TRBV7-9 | CASSLGGPGQPQHF | TGTGCCAGCAGCTTAGGAGGGCCCGGGCAGCCCCAGCATTTT
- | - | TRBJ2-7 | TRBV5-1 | CASSPLGAEVEQYF | TGCGCCAGCAGCCCCCTGGGGGCGGAGGTCGAGCAGTACTTC
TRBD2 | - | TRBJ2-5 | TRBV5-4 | CASSLLGLAGLETQYF | TGTGCCAGCAGCTTGCTGGGACTAGCGGGGTTAGAGACCCAGTACTTC
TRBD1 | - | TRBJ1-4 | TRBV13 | CASSLGDRWRNEKLFF | TGTGCCAGCAGCTTAGGGGACAGGTGGAGAAATGAAAAACTGTTTTTT
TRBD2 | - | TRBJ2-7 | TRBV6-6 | CASSYTTSGRSYEQYF | TGTGCCAGCAGTTATACGACTAGCGGGCGCTCCTACGAGCAGTACTTC
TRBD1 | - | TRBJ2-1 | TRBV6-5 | CASSPFDRDRYEQFF | TGTGCCAGCAGTCCCTTTGACAGGGACCGGTATGAGCAGTTCTTC
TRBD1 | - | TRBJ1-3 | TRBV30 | CAWSAPPGTGMGNTIYF | TGTGCCTGGAGTGCCCCGCCGGGGACAGGGATGGGAAACACCATATATTTT
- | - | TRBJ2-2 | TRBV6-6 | CASSSLHWAGELFF | TGTGCCAGCAGTTCGCTTCACTGGGCGGGGGAGCTGTTTTTT
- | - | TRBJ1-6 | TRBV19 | CASRVGSSLRYNSPLHF | TGTGCCAGTAGGGTTGGTAGCAGCCTACGTTATAATTCACCCCTCCACTTT
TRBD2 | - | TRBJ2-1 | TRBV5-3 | CARSLRTSGGTPYNEQFF | TGTGCCAGAAGCTTGCGGACTAGCGGGGGGACACCATACAATGAGCAGTTCTTC
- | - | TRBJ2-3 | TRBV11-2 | CASSLVGGGSTDTQYF | TGTGCCAGCAGCTTAGTAGGGGGGGGGAGCACAGATACGCAGTATTTT
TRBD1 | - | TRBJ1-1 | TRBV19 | CASSIGGRGTEAFF | TGTGCCAGTAGTATTGGGGGCAGGGGGACTGAAGCTTTCTTT
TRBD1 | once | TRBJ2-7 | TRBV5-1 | CASSSNRGFYEQYF | TGCGCCAGCAGCTCTAACAGGGGCTTCTACGAGCAGTACTTC
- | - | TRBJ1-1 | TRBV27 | CASSSSLNTEAFF | TGTGCCAGCAGTTCCTCTCTCAACACTGAAGCTTTCTTT
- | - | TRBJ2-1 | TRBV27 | CASSLRPGPTLFF | TGTGCCAGCAGTTTACGCCCGGGTCCTACGCTGTTCTTC
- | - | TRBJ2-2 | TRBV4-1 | CASSQEAHLEGTGELFF | TGCGCCAGCAGCCAAGAGGCCCACCTGGAGGGGACCGGGGAGCTGTTTTTT
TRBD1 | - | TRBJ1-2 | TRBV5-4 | CASTWKGASGYTF | TGTGCCAGCACTTGGAAGGGGGCGTCCGGCTACACCTTC
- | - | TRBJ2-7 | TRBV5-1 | CASSLEPAAYEQYF | TGCGCCAGCAGCTTGGAGCCCGCCGCCTACGAGCAGTACTTC
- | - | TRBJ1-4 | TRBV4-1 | CASSQEGAGEKLFF | TGCGCCAGCAGCCAAGAGGGGGCGGGTGAAAAACTGTTTTTT
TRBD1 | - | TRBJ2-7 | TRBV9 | CASSEDRSNEQYF | TGTGCCAGCAGCGAGGACAGGAGCAACGAGCAGTACTTC
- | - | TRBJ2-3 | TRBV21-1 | CASSKDCLVGQGKGSSTDTQYF | TGTGCCAGCAGCAAAGATTGTTTAGTGGGACAGGGGAAGGGTTCTAGCACAGATACGCAGTATTTT
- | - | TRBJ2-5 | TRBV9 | CASSDLGTALETQYF | TGTGCCAGCAGCGATCTCGGGACTGCCCTTGAGACCCAGTACTTC
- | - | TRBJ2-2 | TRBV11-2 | CASYERNTGELFF | TGTGCCAGCTATGAGAGAAACACCGGGGAGCTGTTTTTT
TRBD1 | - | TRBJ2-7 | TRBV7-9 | CASSLDAGQGSSSYEQYF | TGTGCCAGCAGCTTAGACGCGGGACAGGGGTCTTCCTCCTACGAGCAGTACTTC